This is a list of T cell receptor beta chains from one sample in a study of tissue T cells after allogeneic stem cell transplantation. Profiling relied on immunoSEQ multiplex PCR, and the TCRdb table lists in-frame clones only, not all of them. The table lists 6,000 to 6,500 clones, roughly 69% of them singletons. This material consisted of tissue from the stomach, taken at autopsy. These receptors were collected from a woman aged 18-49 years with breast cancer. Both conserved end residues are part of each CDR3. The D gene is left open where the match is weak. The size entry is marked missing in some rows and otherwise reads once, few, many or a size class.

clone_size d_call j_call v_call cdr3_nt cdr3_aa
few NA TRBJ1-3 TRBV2 TGTGCCAGCAGTGAATCCACCCCAAAAGTAAACACCATATATTTT CASSESTPKVNTIYF
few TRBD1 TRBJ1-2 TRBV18 TGTGCCAGCTCACTACAGGGGGCGTCTAACTATGGCTACACCTTC CASSLQGASNYGYTF
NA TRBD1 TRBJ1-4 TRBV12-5 TGTGCTAGTGGCCTTGGGACAGCTGAAAAACTGTTTTTT CASGLGTAEKLFF
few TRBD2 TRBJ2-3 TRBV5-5 TGTGCCAGCAGCCCTCTACGACTAGCGGGGGGCACAGATACGCAGTATTTT CASSPLRLAGGTDTQYF
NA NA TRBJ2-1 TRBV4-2 TGTGCCAGCAGCCAAGGAAATGAGCAGTTCTTC CASSQGNEQFF
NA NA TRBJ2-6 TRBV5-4 TGTGCCAGCAGTGGGAAGACAGTTACTGGGGCCAACGTCCTGACTTTC CASSGKTVTGANVLTF
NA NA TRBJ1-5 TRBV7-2 TGTGCCACCCGAGGCTCGAGCAATCAGCCCCAGCATTTT CATRGSSNQPQHF
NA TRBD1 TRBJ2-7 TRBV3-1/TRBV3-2 TGTGCCAGCAGTCTGGACAGGGAAGATCGCGAGCAGTACTTC CASSLDREDREQYF
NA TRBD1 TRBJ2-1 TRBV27 TGTGCCAGCAGTTTGACAGGGTCCTACAATGAGCAGTTCTTC CASSLTGSYNEQFF
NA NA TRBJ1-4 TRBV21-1 TGTGCCAGCAGCAAGGCTCGGGGGCGCGTCTGGGAAAAACTGTTTTTT CASSKARGRVWEKLFF
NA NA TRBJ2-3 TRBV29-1 TGCAGCGCTCGAATCCCGGGGAGCACAGATACGCAGTATTTT CSARIPGSTDTQYF
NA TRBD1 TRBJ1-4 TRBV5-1 TGCGCCAGCAGCTTAGCCCCGGGACAGGGGGCTGGTGAAAAACTGTTTTTT CASSLAPGQGAGEKLFF
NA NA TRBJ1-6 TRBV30 TGTGCCTGGATGGCGGAAAATAATTCACCCCTCCACTTT CAWMAENNSPLHF
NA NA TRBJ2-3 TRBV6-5 TGTGCCAGCAGTTACGTCGGCACAGATACGCAGTATTTT CASSYVGTDTQYF
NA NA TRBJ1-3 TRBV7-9 TGTGCCAGCAGCTTAGCAGGCCGAAACACCATATATTTT CASSLAGRNTIYF
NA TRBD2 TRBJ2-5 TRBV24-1 TGTGCCTCCAGGGCGGGGGGCCTGGAGACCCAGTACTTC CASRAGGLETQYF
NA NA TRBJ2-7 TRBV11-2 TGTGCCAGCAGCTTAGGTCGAGGCAACGAGCAGTACTTC CASSLGRGNEQYF
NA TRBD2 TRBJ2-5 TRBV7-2 TGTGCCAGCAGCTTCGGGACTAGCCTACAAGAGACCCAGTACTTC CASSFGTSLQETQYF
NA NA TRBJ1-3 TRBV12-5 TGTGCTAGTGGTTTCCCAACAGGAGGCTTTCGAAACACCATATATTTT CASGFPTGGFRNTIYF
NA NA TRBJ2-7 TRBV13 TGTGCCAGCAGCTTAGGCCCCTCAACCTACGAGCAGTACTTC CASSLGPSTYEQYF
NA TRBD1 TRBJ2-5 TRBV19 TGTGCCAGTAGTACGGACAGGGGACAAGAGACCCAGTACTTC CASSTDRGQETQYF
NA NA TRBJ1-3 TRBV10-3 TGTGCCATCGCCCGATCGAACTCTGGAAACACCATATATTTT CAIARSNSGNTIYF
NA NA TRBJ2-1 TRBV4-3 TGCGCCAGCAGCCAAGCCACTGCGGCTCATGAGCAGTTCTTC CASSQATAAHEQFF
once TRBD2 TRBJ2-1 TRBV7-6 TGTGCCAGCAGCTTAGGAGAAGCGGGAGTCAATGAGCAGTTCTTC CASSLGEAGVNEQFF
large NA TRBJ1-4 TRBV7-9 TGTGCCAGCAGCTCCTTCCCGCGGGGTAATGAAAAACTGTTTTTT CASSSFPRGNEKLFF
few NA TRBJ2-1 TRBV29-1 TGCAGCGTGGTGGACGGGGGCTCCTACAATGAGCAGTTCTTC CSVVDGGSYNEQFF
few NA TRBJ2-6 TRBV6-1 TGTGCCAGCAGTGATGGGGGCGGGGCCAACGTCCTGACTTTC CASSDGGGANVLTF
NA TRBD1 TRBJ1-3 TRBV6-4 TGTGCCACCAAGGGACAGGGAGGGCTCTCTGGAAACACCATATATTTT CATKGQGGLSGNTIYF
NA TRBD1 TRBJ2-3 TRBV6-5 TGTGCCAGCAGTTACGGGACAGGGGGCACAGATACGCAGTATTTT CASSYGTGGTDTQYF
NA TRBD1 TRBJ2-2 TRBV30 TGTGCCTGCACCCCCGGGACAGGGGGGACAGGGGAGCTGTTTTTT CACTPGTGGTGELFF
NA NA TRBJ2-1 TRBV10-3 TGTGCCATCAGTGATGGAGGGATCGATGAGCAGTTCTTC CAISDGGIDEQFF
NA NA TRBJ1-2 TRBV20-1 TGCAGTGCTAGTGCAGGGCTCTATGGCTACACCTTC CSASAGLYGYTF
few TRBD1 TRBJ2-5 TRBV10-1 TGCGCCAGCGAGGGACAGGGGCGGCGGGAGACCCAGTACTTC CASEGQGRRETQYF
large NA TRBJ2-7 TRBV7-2 TGTGCCAGCAGCGGCGACTCCTACGAGCAGTACTTC CASSGDSYEQYF
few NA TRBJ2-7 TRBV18 TGTGCCAGCTCACCGGCTAGCGACTACGAGCAGTACTTC CASSPASDYEQYF
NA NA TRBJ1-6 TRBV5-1 TGCGCCAGCAGCTCACAGGGTGGGAATTCACCCCTCCACTTT CASSSQGGNSPLHF
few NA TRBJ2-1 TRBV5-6 TGTGCCAGCAGCTTGGATGACCCCAATGAGCAGTTCTTC CASSLDDPNEQFF
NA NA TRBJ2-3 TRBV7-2 TGTGCCAGCAGCCATGGGAGGGGGAGGGGAGATACGCAGTATTTT CASSHGRGRGDTQYF
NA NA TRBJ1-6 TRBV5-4 TGTGCCAGCAGCTTGGAGGGTAGGGACTCACCCCTCCACTTT CASSLEGRDSPLHF
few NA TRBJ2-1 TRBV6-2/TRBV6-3 TGTGCCAGCATCCCACGTCGGGGGTACAATGAGCAGTTCTTC CASIPRRGYNEQFF